This T cell receptor beta chain appears in the sequencing data of a study of CD4 T cell repertoires in COVID-19. The CDR3 length is 16 residues. V lost 4 bases and J lost 4; bases outside the gene matches: 13. CDR1 is SGHRS, CDR2 YFSETQ, per germline. The table came from immunoSEQ multiplex PCR; TCRdb's copy has only in-frame clones and leaves some out. The table lists tens of thousands of clones, 80% to 90% of them singletons. This clone was recorded once. Sequencing was done directly on freshly isolated, uncultured memory T cells. The genes are TRBV5-1 and TRBJ2-5; 7 nucleotides align to TRBD1. The origin of this receptor is a human donor who had COVID-19. The sample in question was central memory CD4+ T cells from blood, obtained before the COVID-19 pandemic. The CDR3 nucleotides read TGCGCCAGCAGCCCCGGGACAGCTAACCCGGGAGAGACCCAGTACTTC. Translation: CASSPGTANPGETQYF.